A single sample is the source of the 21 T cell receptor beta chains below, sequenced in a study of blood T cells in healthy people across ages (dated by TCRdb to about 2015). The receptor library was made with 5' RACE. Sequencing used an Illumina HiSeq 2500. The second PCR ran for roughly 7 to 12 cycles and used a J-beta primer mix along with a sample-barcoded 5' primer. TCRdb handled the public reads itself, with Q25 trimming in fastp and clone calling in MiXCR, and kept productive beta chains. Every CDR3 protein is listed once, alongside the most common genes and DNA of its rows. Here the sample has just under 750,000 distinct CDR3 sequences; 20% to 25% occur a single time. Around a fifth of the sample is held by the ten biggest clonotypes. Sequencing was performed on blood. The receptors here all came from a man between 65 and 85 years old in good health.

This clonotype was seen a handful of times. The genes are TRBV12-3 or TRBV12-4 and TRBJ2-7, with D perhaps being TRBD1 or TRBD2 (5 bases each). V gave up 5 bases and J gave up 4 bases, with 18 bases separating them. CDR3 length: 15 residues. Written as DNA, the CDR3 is TGTGCCAGCAGTCCGACGACCACGGGACGATACGAGCAGTACTTC. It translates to CASSPTTTGRYEQYF.

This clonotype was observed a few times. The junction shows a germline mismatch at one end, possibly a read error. The CDR3 coding sequence is TGTGCCAGCAGCAACCCATCCCTCCCGACTAGGCAGATCTTC. Its protein product is CASSNPSLPTRQIF. The chain recombines TRBV7-2 with TRBJ2-5, with D possibly matching TRBD2 (6 bases). The V gene's germline CDR1 is SGHTA and CDR2 FQGNSA. The CDR3 consists of 14 residues.

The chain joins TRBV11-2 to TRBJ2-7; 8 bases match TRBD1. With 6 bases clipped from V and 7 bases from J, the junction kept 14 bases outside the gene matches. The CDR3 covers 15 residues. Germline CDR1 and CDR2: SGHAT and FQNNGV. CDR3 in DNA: TGTGCCAGCAGTCCCTTGACAGGGGTTTTGGGGGAGCAGTACTTC. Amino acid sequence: CASSPLTGVLGEQYF.

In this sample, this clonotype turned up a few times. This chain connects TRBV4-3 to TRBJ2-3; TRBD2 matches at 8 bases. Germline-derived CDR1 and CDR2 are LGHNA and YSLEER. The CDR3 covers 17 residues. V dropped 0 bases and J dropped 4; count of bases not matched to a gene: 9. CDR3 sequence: CASSQDLPAGDPDTQYF. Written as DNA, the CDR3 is TGCGCCAGCAGCCAAGATCTCCCAGCGGGAGACCCAGATACGCAGTATTTT.

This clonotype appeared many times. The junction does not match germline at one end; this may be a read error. The CDR3 nucleotides read TGTGCCAGCTCACCAACCCCCTACGAACAGTACTTC. Amino acids: CASSPTPYEQYF. The V and J genes are TRBV3-1 and TRBJ2-7, with no clear D. The CDR3 totals 12 residues. The germline CDR1 and CDR2 sequences are LGHDT and YNNKEL (reference sequence).

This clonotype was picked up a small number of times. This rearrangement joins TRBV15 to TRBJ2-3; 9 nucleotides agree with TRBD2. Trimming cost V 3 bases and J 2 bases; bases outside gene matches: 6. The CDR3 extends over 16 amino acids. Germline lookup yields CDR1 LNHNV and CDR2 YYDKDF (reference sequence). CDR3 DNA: TGTGCCACCAGCAGTACAGCGGGGGGCCACACAGATACGCAGTATTTT. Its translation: CATSSTAGGHTDTQYF.

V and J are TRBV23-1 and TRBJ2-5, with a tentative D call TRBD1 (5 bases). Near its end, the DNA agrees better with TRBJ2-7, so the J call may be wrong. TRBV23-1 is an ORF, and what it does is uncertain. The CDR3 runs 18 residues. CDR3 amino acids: CASSQSKVFGRAMYEQYF. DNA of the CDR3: TGCGCCAGCAGTCAATCCAAGGTTTTCGGCAGGGCGATGTACGAGCAGTACTTC.

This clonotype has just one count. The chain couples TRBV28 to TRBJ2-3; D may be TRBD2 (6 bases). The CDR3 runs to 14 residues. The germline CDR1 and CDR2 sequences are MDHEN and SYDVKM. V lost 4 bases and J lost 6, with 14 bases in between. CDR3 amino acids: CASSYSGLTDTQYF. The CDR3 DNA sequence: TGTGCCAGCAGTTATTCGGGACTGACGGATACGCAGTATTTT.

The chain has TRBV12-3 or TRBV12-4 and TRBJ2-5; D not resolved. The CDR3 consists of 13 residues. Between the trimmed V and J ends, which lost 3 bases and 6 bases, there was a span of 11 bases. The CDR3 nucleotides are TGTGCCAGCAGTTTTGGCGGCATGCAGACCCAGTACTTC. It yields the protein CASSFGGMQTQYF.

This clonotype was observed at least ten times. For the CDR3, the DNA is TGCAGCGTGGGGGACAGGGGGCTTGAGCAGTTCTTC. As protein: CSVGDRGLEQFF. V gene TRBV29-1 combines with J gene TRBJ2-1; 12 bases fit TRBD1. This CDR3 comprises 12 residues. Unmatched junction bases numbered 3, after V lost 6 bases and J lost 9 bases. Germline V lookup: CDR1 SQVTM, CDR2 ANQGSEA.

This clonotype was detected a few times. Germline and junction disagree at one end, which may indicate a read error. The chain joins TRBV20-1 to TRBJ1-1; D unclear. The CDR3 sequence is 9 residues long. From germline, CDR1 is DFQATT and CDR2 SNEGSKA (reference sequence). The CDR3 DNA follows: TGCAGTGCAGCCCAGAAAGCTCTCTTT. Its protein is CSAAQKALF.

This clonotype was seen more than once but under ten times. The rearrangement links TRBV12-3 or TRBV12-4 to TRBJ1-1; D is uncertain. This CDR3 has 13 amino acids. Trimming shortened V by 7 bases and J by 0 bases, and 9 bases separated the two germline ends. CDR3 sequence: CASKKALNTEAFF. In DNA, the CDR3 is TGTGCCAGCAAGAAGGCTTTGAACACTGAAGCTTTCTTT.

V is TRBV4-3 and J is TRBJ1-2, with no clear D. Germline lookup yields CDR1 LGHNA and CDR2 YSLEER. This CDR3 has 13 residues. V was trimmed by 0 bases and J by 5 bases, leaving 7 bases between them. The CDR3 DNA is TGCGCCAGCAGCCAAGATAGGGTTTATGGCTACACCTTC. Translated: CASSQDRVYGYTF.

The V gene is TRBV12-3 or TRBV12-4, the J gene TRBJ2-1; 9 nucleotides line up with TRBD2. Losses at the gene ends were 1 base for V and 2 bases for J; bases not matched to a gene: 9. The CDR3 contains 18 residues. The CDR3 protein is CASSLGVGAGGPYNEQFF. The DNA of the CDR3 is TGTGCCAGCAGTTTAGGGGTTGGCGCGGGAGGGCCCTACAATGAGCAGTTCTTC.

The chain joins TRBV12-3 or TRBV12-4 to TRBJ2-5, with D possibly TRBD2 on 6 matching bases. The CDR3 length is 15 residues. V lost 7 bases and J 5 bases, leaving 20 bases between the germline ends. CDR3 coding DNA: TGTGCCAGCAAGTCCGGGACTGGCCACCTGGAGACCCAGTACTTC. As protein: CASKSGTGHLETQYF.

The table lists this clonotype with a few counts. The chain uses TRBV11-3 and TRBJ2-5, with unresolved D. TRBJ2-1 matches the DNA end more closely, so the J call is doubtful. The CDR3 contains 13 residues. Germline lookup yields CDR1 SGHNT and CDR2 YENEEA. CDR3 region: CASSLIGYNEQFF. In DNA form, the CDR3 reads TGTGCCAGCAGCTTAATCGGCTACAATGAGCAGTTCTTC.

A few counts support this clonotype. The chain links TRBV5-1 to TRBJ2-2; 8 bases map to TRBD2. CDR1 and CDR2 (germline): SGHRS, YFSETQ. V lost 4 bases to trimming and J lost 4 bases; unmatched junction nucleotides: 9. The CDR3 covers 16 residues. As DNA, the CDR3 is TGCGCCAGCAGCCCCGGGGGGGGACCCACCACCGGGGAGCTGTTTTTT. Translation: CASSPGGGPTTGELFF. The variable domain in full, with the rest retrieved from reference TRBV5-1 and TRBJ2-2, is KAGVTQTPRYLIKTRGQQVTLSCSPISGHRSVSWYQQTPGQGLQFLFEYFSETQRNKGNFPGRFSGRQFSNSRSEMNVSTLELGDSALYLCASSPGGGPTTGELFFGEGSRLTVL.

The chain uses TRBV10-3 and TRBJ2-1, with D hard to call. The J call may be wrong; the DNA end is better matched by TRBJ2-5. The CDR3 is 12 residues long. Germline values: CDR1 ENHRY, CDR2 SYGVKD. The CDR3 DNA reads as TGTGCCATCAGGAGTGAGGCAGAGACCCAGTACTTC. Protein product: CAIRSEAETQYF.

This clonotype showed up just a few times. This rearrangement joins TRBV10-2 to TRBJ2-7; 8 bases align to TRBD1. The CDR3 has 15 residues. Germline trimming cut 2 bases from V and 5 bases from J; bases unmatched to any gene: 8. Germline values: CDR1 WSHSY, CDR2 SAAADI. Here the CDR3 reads CASSERTGGYDEQYF. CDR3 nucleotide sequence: TGCGCCAGCAGTGAGCGCACAGGGGGGTACGACGAGCAGTACTTC.

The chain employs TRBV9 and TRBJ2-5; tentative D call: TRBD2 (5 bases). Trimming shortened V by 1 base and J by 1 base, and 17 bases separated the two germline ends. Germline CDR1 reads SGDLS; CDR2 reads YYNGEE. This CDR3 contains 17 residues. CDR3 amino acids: CASSVPLGGGGQETQYF. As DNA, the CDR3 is TGTGCCAGCAGCGTACCCCTTGGCGGAGGAGGCCAAGAGACCCAGTACTTC.

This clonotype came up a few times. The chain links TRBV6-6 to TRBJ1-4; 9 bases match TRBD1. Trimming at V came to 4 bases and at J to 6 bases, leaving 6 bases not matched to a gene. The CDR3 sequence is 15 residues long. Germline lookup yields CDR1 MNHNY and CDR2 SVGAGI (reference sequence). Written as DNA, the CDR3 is TGTGCCAGCAGTTTCCTGACAGGGGGAGATGAAAAACTGTTTTTT. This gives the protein CASSFLTGGDEKLFF.